What follows describes a single T cell receptor (beta chain). The antigen is undetermined. The method was immunoSEQ multiplex PCR; TCRdb's version includes in-frame clones alone and lacks a portion of them. The sample lists 85,000 to 100,000 clones, roughly 88% occurring once. The data belong to a study of identifying expanded T cells in peripheral blood. General study findings and limits: Technical replicates showed roughly 1.2 changed clones; around two weeks about 16; four weeks 19.

J lost 1 base, V lost 6 bases, and 5 bases had no gene match. The germline V gene has CDR1 LNHDA and CDR2 SQIVND (reference sequence). The CDR3 totals 14 residues. No infections or other immune events were documented during collection. The rearrangement joins TRBV19 to TRBJ2-5; 7 bases line up with TRBD2. The sample taken for sequencing was blood. The receptor was derived from a person between 18 and 69 years old in good health. CDR3 in amino acids: CASSLGGFQETQYF. CDR3 bases: TGTGCCAGTAGCCTGGGAGGGTTCCAAGAGACCCAGTACTTC.